A single sample gave rise to the 22 T cell receptor beta chains below, sequenced in a study of metastatic and nonmetastatic thyroid tumors. MiXCR re-clonotyped the PCR reads for TCRdb. The sample contains 30,000 to 45,000 clones, about 27% of which appear only once. No patient had received any treatment before thyroid surgery. Input material: blood. Receptors were obtained from a male donor with papillary thyroid cancer or a benign thyroid nodule (not recorded which). Some clones in this sample may be carry-over from other donors' samples.

This clone was counted between two and nine times. DNA for the CDR3: TGTGCCAGCAATTCAGGGGTTTCACCCCTCCACTTT. Protein product: CASNSGVSPLHF. This chain joins TRBV6-1 and TRBJ1-6; D possibly corresponds to TRBD1 (6 bases). The CDR3 has 12 amino acids. Trimming removed 7 bases at V and 9 bases at J, with 10 bases between. Germline loops: CDR1 MNHNS, CDR2 SASEGT.

This chain links TRBV5-1 with TRBJ2-1; the D gene could be TRBD1 or TRBD2 (5 bases each). The CDR3 loop spans 14 amino acids. Trimming shortened V by 0 bases and J by 3 bases, and 7 bases separated the two germline ends. Germline lookup yields CDR1 SGHRS and CDR2 YFSETQ. For the CDR3, the DNA is TGCGCCAGCAGCTTGGGGGACGACTACAATGAGCAGTTCTTC. It is translated as CASSLGDDYNEQFF. Together with reference TRBV5-1 and TRBJ2-1, the CDR3 gives the full variable domain: KAGVTQTPRYLIKTRGQQVTLSCSPISGHRSVSWYQQTPGQGLQFLFEYFSETQRNKGNFPGRFSGRQFSNSRSEMNVSTLELGDSALYLCASSLGDDYNEQFFGPGTRLTVL.

J is TRBJ2-7 and V is TRBV28, with a tentative D call TRBD2 (5 bases). Trimming cost V 7 bases and J 7 bases, with 14 bases left between them. CDR1 and CDR2 (germline): MDHEN, SYDVKM. This CDR3 is 12 amino acids long. CDR3 DNA: TGTGCCAGCACGGCGGACTCCTGGGAGCAGTACTTC. Protein sequence: CASTADSWEQYF.

Relative to its sample, this clone is medium-sized. The gene calls are TRBV20-1 and TRBJ2-1; a possible D gene is TRBD1 (6 bases). The V and J ends lost 3 bases and 4 bases respectively, with 16 bases between them. Germline-derived CDR1 and CDR2 are DFQATT and SNEGSKA (reference sequence). This CDR3 region has 15 residues. The chain's CDR3 is CSASMGHELYNEQFF. Here the CDR3 DNA reads TGCAGTGCTAGTATGGGACATGAATTATACAATGAGCAGTTCTTC.

This clone was picked up a small number of times. The rearrangement joins TRBV6-1 to TRBJ1-2, with a weak D call TRBD1 (5 bases). V lost 5 bases and J 8 bases, leaving 18 bases between the germline ends. The length of the CDR3 is 14 residues. Germline values: CDR1 MNHNS, CDR2 SASEGT. The CDR3 DNA reads TGTGCCAGCAGTAAGAATCAGGGTGGGGAAGGCTACACCTTC. Residues: CASSKNQGGEGYTF.

This clone has only a few counts. The chain combines TRBV28 with TRBJ2-7; 11 bases align to TRBD1. V was clipped by 7 bases and J by 4 bases; unmatched bases: 12. This CDR3 comprises 16 residues. CDR1 and CDR2 from the germline V gene are MDHEN and SYDVKM. The CDR3: CASTRNPGQGEYEQYF. For the CDR3, the DNA is TGTGCCAGCACCAGAAATCCGGGACAGGGGGAGTACGAGCAGTACTTC.

The V gene is TRBV20-1, the J gene TRBJ2-5; 16 positions match TRBD2. This CDR3 has 17 residues. Trimming removed 6 bases from V and 5 bases from J; junction bases left unmatched: 12. Per germline, CDR1 DFQATT and CDR2 SNEGSKA (reference sequence). CDR3 sequence (DNA): TGCAGTGCGCTCGGGACTAGCGGGGGGGTAGGCTTGGAGACCCAGTACTTC. It encodes CSALGTSGGVGLETQYF.

This clone was counted a few times. The chain recombines TRBV10-1 with TRBJ2-3; 14 bases fit TRBD2. Germline lookup yields CDR1 WNHNN and CDR2 SYGVQD (reference sequence). Losses at the gene ends were 8 bases for V and 3 bases for J; bases not matched to a gene: 4. CDR3 length: 15 residues. In DNA form, the CDR3 reads TGCGCCAGCTGTGGACTAGCGGGAGGAACAGATACGCAGTATTTT. Its protein product is CASCGLAGGTDTQYF.

This clone was observed many times. This chain uses TRBV18 with TRBJ1-2; TRBD1 aligns across 7 bases. Germline V lookup: CDR1 KGHSH, CDR2 LQKENI. The CDR3 has 14 residues. V lost 2 bases, J lost 5 bases, and 5 bases stayed unmatched. CDR3 in amino acids: CASSPGQVFYGYTF. CDR3 nucleotides: TGTGCCAGCTCACCAGGACAGGTTTTTTATGGCTACACCTTC. Supplemented by reference TRBV18 and TRBJ1-2, the full variable domain reads NAGVMQNPRHLVRRRGQEARLRCSPMKGHSHVYWYRQLPEEGLKFMVYLQKENIIDESGMPKERFSAEFPKEGPSILRIQQVVRGDSAAYFCASSPGQVFYGYTFGSGTRLTVV.

This clone was counted a single time. This rearrangement joins TRBV11-2 to TRBJ2-7, with 9 bases aligning to TRBD2. The CDR3 covers 14 residues. The V and J ends lost 5 bases and 5 bases, in that order; junction bases with no gene match: 7. CDR1 SGHAT and CDR2 FQNNGV come from the germline V gene. CDR3 DNA: TGTGCCAGCAGCCCCCCGCTAGCGGGACACGAGCAGTACGTC. Translating it yields CASSPPLAGHEQYV.

This clone was picked up a small number of times. The V and J genes are TRBV2 and TRBJ2-7; TRBD2 agrees at 8 bases. CDR1 is SNHLY, CDR2 FYNNEI, per germline. The CDR3 has 13 residues. Trimming took 6 bases from V and 6 from J; bases not matched to a gene: 7. CDR3 bases: TGTGCCAGCAGGGATCCTAGCGGGTTCGAGCAGTACTTC. This translates into CASRDPSGFEQYF. The whole variable domain, remainder taken from reference TRBV2 and TRBJ2-7, is EPEVTQTPSHQVTQMGQEVILRCVPISNHLYFYWYRQILGQKVEFLVSFYNNEISEKSEIFDDQFSVERPDGSNFTLKIRSTKLEDSAMYFCASRDPSGFEQYFGPGTRLTVT.

In this sample, this clone turned up a few times. This chain links TRBV20-1 with TRBJ2-7; weak D call: TRBD1 (5 bases). Trimming took off 1 base at V and 3 bases at J, with 13 bases between the two ends. The CDR3 is 14 residues long. Per the germline V gene, CDR1 is DFQATT and CDR2 is SNEGSKA (reference sequence). CDR3 amino acids: CSARGTGINYEQYF. DNA of the CDR3: TGCAGTGCTAGAGGCACAGGAATTAACTACGAGCAGTACTTC.

This clone has at least ten counts. The chain recombines TRBV19 with TRBJ1-4; D possibly corresponds to TRBD1 (5 bases). Germline CDR1 is LNHDA and CDR2 is SQIVND (reference sequence). The CDR3 extends over 16 amino acids. Trimming removed 2 bases from V and 0 bases from J, with 10 bases in between. CDR3 sequence: CASSIQGRTTNEKLFF. The CDR3, as DNA: TGTGCCAGTAGTATACAGGGACGGACAACTAATGAAAAACTGTTTTTT.

In the case of this clone: Since a much larger clone is just one base distant, this may be a read error. This sequence joins TRBV5-1 and TRBJ2-7, with D hard to call. CDR1 and CDR2 (germline): SGHRS, YFSETQ. The CDR3 totals 13 residues. The CDR3 bases are TGCGCCAGCGGCTTGATGGATGCCTACGAGCAGTACTTC. Protein sequence: CASGLMDAYEQYF.

V gene TRBV6-1 combines with J gene TRBJ2-5; D ambiguous. The CDR3 length is 13 residues. V lost 2 bases and J 5 bases, leaving 9 bases between the germline ends. From germline, CDR1 is MNHNS and CDR2 SASEGT. The CDR3 spells CASSESTRETQYF. The CDR3 DNA reads TGTGCCAGCAGTGAATCTACTCGCGAGACCCAGTACTTC.

This clone was seen ten or more times. This same CDR3 is encoded by further DNA sequences in the sample. The chain combines TRBV19 with TRBJ2-6; D is undetermined. The germline V gene encodes CDR1 LNHDA and CDR2 SQIVND (reference sequence). The CDR3 extends over 19 amino acids. The V and J ends lost 2 bases and 0 bases respectively, with 17 bases between them. The CDR3 sequence: CASSILFGSRISGANVLTF. CDR3 nucleotide sequence: TGTGCCAGTAGTATATTGTTCGGATCTAGAATCTCTGGGGCCAACGTCCTGACTTTC.

V is TRBV18 and J is TRBJ1-6; 11 bases fit TRBD1. After removal of 6 bases from V and 10 bases from J, the junction contained 5 bases not matched to a gene. The germline V gene has CDR1 KGHSH and CDR2 LQKENI. This CDR3 region has 14 residues. The CDR3, as DNA: TGTGCCAGCTCCCCGGGACAGGGGGACTCACCCCTCCACTTT. Residues: CASSPGQGDSPLHF. The entire variable domain, with the rest obtained from reference TRBV18 and TRBJ1-6, is as follows: NAGVMQNPRHLVRRRGQEARLRCSPMKGHSHVYWYRQLPEEGLKFMVYLQKENIIDESGMPKERFSAEFPKEGPSILRIQQVVRGDSAAYFCASSPGQGDSPLHFGNGTRLTVT.

This clone showed up many times. The genes are TRBV18 and TRBJ2-7; 7 bases fit TRBD1. CDR1 and CDR2 (germline): KGHSH, LQKENI. V trimming: 3 bases; J trimming: 1 base; junction bases outside the gene matches: 15. This CDR3 is built from 18 residues. The CDR3 region has the DNA TGTGCCAGCTCACCGCGCCCGACAGGGTTGGGATTTTCCTACGAGCAGTACTTC. It codes for CASSPRPTGLGFSYEQYF.

This clone was counted only a few times. V usage is TRBV4-1 and J usage is TRBJ2-7; D could derive from TRBD1 or TRBD2 (5 bases each). This CDR3 spans 14 amino acids. Trimming pared 1 base from V and 6 bases from J, leaving 13 bases between. Germline CDR1 MGHRA, CDR2 YSYEKL. In nucleotides, the CDR3 is TGCGCCAGCAGCCAAGCTCTTCTGAGGGGCGAGCAGTACTTC. Translating gives CASSQALLRGEQYF.

This clone appeared many times. The V gene is TRBV9, the J gene TRBJ2-7; 9 bases agree with TRBD1. Trimming cost V 2 bases and J 5 bases; bases outside gene matches: 2. This CDR3 comprises 13 residues. Germline CDR1 and CDR2: SGDLS and YYNGEE. CDR3 sequence reads: CASSVGQGDEQYF. CDR3 DNA: TGTGCCAGCAGCGTGGGACAGGGCGACGAGCAGTACTTC.

This rearrangement joins TRBV27 to TRBJ1-1; 7 positions agree with TRBD1. Trimming at V came to 4 bases and at J to 1 base, leaving 6 bases not matched to a gene. The CDR3 covers 15 residues. Germline V CDR1 and CDR2: MNHEY, SMNVEV (reference sequence). The CDR3 DNA is TGTGCCAGCAGTTCCGACCGGACAGGGAACACTGAAGCTTTCTTT. Translation gives CASSSDRTGNTEAFF.

This clone is classed as medium-sized (0.01 to 0.1%). V is TRBV27 and J is TRBJ2-7; D might be TRBD2 (5 bases). From germline, CDR1 is MNHEY and CDR2 SMNVEV (reference sequence). The V end was cut by 0 bases, the J end by 0 bases, with 9 bases between. The CDR3 loop spans 15 amino acids. The CDR3 DNA follows: TGTGCCAGCAGTTTATCGGACTCGTACTCCTACGAGCAGTACTTC. Amino acids: CASSLSDSYSYEQYF.